This TCR beta chain is from a study of blood T cells in healthy people across ages. The second PCR ran roughly 6 to 11 cycles with a sample-barcoded 5' primer and J-beta primers. TCRdb called the 5' RACE reads again in MiXCR, with one record for every CDR3 protein. The sample has over 450,000 distinct CDR3 sequences, around 24% seen once. Germline V CDR1 and CDR2: SEHNR, FQNEAQ (reference sequence). The CDR3 contains 11 residues. Trimming removed 3 bases at V and 11 bases at J, with 10 bases between. This sample was shared with a second study, whose subject was T cells of mothers and their children. According to that study: When mothers and children were related, their normalized repertoire overlap, which was always slightly higher, did not differ significantly from that of unrelated pairs.

This TCR was recovered from a boy aged 5-17 years in good health. The chain carries TRBV7-9 and TRBJ1-1, with D unclear. Sequenced input: blood. This chain's CDR3 is CASSLVSGAFF. The CDR3 DNA reads as TGTGCCAGCAGCTTGGTTTCGGGGGCTTTCTTT.